The TCR beta chain under discussion was sequenced for a study of CD8+ T cells in alopecia areata. Study context: C3H/HeJ graft donors with spontaneous alopecia, aged about 6-12 months, supplied skin that was transplanted onto female C3H/HeJ mice aged roughly 7-11 weeks.

Trimming cost V 6 bases and J 2 bases; bases outside gene matches: 3. The CDR3 is made up of 14 amino acids. The germline V gene has CDR1 MSHET and CDR2 SYDVDS. Reverse transcription of extracted RNA yielded cDNA, which provided the sequencing template. Clones were read by immunoSEQ multiplex PCR, and TCRdb kept only the in-frame ones, dropping some. Observed in the sample are approximately 280,000 clones, none of them singletons. This clone was observed many times. Its target is not known. Gene names are the mouse ones. Read sequence stops 4 residues before the CDR3 end, and the germline J gene provides the missing end. Using CD4, CD8alpha, NKG2D, NKG2ACE and other markers, pooled cutaneous lymph node cells were sorted. Broader study findings: Patients shared TCRs less clearly than mice did, possibly for HLA-related reasons.

Input material: CD4+ T cells sorted from a lymph node. The chain has TRBV29 and TRBJ2-5; 9 nucleotides align to TRBD1. This clonotype was obtained from a C3H/HeJ mouse with alopecia areata. The strain is characterized by the MHC haplotype H2-k. CDR3 protein: CASSRDRAQDTQYF. CDR3 DNA, as far as it was read: TGTGCTAGCAGCCGGGACAGGGCCCAAGAC.